The clone carrying this T cell receptor beta chain was seen a few times. Its specificity is not known. The data were taken from a study of beta chain features in type 1 diabetes. Study information: Examined across all samples were roughly 100 million sorted cells. The study, taken as a whole, reports: Type 1 diabetes patients had TCRB CDR3s that were shorter (moderately but significantly so) in all four CD4+ subsets. Cells with high TCR expression could be over-represented by cDNA sequencing.

The CDR3 consists of 13 residues. Germline V gene data show CDR1 as GTSNPN and CDR2 as SVGIG (reference sequence). The V and J ends lost 3 bases and 9 bases, in that order; junction bases with no gene match: 7. It was via CD45RO/CCR7/CD25/CD127/CD95/CD27 that CD4+ naive, central memory, regulatory and stem cell-like memory cells were sorted. Expressed TCRB transcripts were sequenced because the isolated RNA had all been reverse transcribed beforehand. The assay was immunoSEQ multiplex PCR, and TCRdb's table has in-frame clones only and misses some. The sample yields about 240,000 clones, 25% to 30% seen once.

The source material was central memory CD4+ T cells from blood. This receptor was obtained from a man in his thirties or forties in good health. V and J are TRBV30 and TRBJ2-1, with 8 bases fitting TRBD2. CDR3 loop: CAWRPGTSPEQFF. The CDR3 nucleotides read TGTGCCTGGAGACCGGGGACTAGTCCTGAGCAGTTCTTC.